This is a list of T cell receptor beta chains from one sample in a study of CD8 T cells in ankylosing spondylitis. TCRdb called the 5' RACE reads again in MiXCR, with one record for every CDR3 protein. The sample gives approximately 260,000 distinct CDR3 sequences, roughly 18% of which show up once; approximately 33% is in the top ten. Source material: blood, either unsorted or a sorted T cell fraction (not recorded which). The receptor set was obtained from a male donor with ankylosing spondylitis or in good health (not recorded which). Both conserved end residues are part of each CDR3. D genes are given only for firm matches. Part of the rows lack a size; the others show once, few, many or a class for expanded clones.

d_call	v_call	clone_size	j_call	cdr3_aa	cdr3_nt
TRBD2	TRBV7-9	many	TRBJ2-1	CASSHSWLAGNEQFF	TGTGCCAGCAGCCATAGTTGGCTAGCGGGTAATGAGCAGTTCTTC
.	TRBV6-5	many	TRBJ2-3	CASSPGSTGPTDTQYF	TGTGCCAGCAGCCCCGGTTCAACGGGACCCACAGATACGCAGTATTTT
.	TRBV5-1	once	TRBJ1-1	CASSLVGDPEAFF	TGCGCCAGCAGCTTGGTTGGGGACCCTGAAGCTTTCTTT
TRBD1	TRBV27	few	TRBJ2-7	CASSSGTGGSKQYF	TGTGCCAGCAGCTCCGGGACAGGGGGGTCGAAGCAGTACTTC
TRBD2	TRBV28	.	TRBJ2-7	CASSPRLARSYEQYF	TGTGCCAGCAGTCCCCGACTAGCCAGGTCCTACGAGCAGTACTTC
.	TRBV9	many	TRBJ2-7	CASSVAGSDEQYF	TGTGCCAGCAGCGTAGCTGGAAGTGACGAGCAGTACTTC
.	TRBV28	few	TRBJ1-5	CASSLLQISNQPQHF	TGTGCCAGCAGTTTATTACAGATAAGCAATCAGCCCCAGCATTTT
TRBD2	TRBV12-3/TRBV12-4	.	TRBJ2-5	CASSPGEGPHQETQYF	TGTGCCAGCAGTCCCGGGGAGGGCCCCCACCAAGAGACCCAGTACTTC
.	TRBV20-1	few	TRBJ2-7	CSAREGGYEQYF	TGCAGTGCCCGAGAGGGTGGGTACGAGCAGTACTTC
TRBD1	TRBV15	.	TRBJ2-7	CATKQGAGSYEQYF	TGTGCCACCAAGCAGGGGGCAGGATCCTACGAGCAGTACTTC
.	TRBV15	few	TRBJ2-1	CATSSHPGGYAYNEQFF	TGTGCCACCAGCAGTCATCCGGGGGGCTACGCATACAATGAGCAGTTCTTC
.	TRBV3-1	many	TRBJ2-7	CASSHPSLTYEQYF	TGTGCCAGCAGCCACCCCAGCCTGACCTACGAGCAGTACTTC
.	TRBV29-1	.	TRBJ2-1	CSVDSPSGGYNEQFF	TGCAGCGTTGACTCTCCGTCTGGGGGATACAATGAGCAGTTCTTC
.	TRBV4-2	few	TRBJ2-3	CASSQEFRVTDTQYF	TGTGCCAGCAGCCAAGAGTTTCGGGTCACAGATACGCAGTATTTT
.	TRBV4-1	.	TRBJ2-1	CASSQAKMDEQFF	TGCGCCAGCAGCCAAGCTAAGATGGATGAGCAGTTCTTC
.	TRBV5-1	.	TRBJ2-1	CASSLDSFHNEQFF	TGCGCCAGCAGCTTGGACAGCTTTCACAATGAGCAGTTCTTC
.	TRBV9	.	TRBJ2-1	CASSRGTLTLEQFF	TGTGCCAGCAGCAGAGGGACACTTACTTTGGAGCAGTTCTTC
.	TRBV28	once	TRBJ2-6	CASSSELRTTGANILTF	TGTGCCAGCAGTTCTGAATTGAGGACGACTGGGGCCAACATCCTGACTTTC
TRBD1	TRBV6-2/TRBV6-3	once	TRBJ2-3	CASSSISDRGGPDTQYF	TGTGCCAGCAGCTCCATCTCGGACAGGGGTGGCCCAGATACGCAGTATTTT
.	TRBV15	many	TRBJ1-6	CATRGTMNSPLHF	TGTGCCACCAGAGGGACAATGAATTCACCCCTCCACTTT
TRBD1	TRBV9	few	TRBJ2-3	CASSARWETGAGGDTQYF	TGTGCCAGCAGCGCGAGATGGGAGACAGGGGCCGGTGGAGATACGCAGTATTTT
TRBD1	TRBV5-1	many	TRBJ1-5	CASSLGTDYSNQPQHF	TGCGCCAGCAGCCTAGGGACAGACTATAGCAATCAGCCCCAGCATTTT
.	TRBV9	few	TRBJ2-2	CASSATPQGNTGELFF	TGTGCCAGCAGCGCAACTCCTCAAGGGAACACCGGGGAGCTGTTTTTT
TRBD1	TRBV4-2	few	TRBJ2-3	CASSQVMDRASTDTQYF	TGTGCCAGCAGCCAAGTGATGGACAGGGCCAGCACAGATACGCAGTATTTT
.	TRBV29-1	few	TRBJ1-1	CSVELGGPTEAFF	TGCAGCGTTGAACTTGGGGGGCCCACTGAAGCTTTCTTT
TRBD2	TRBV30	few	TRBJ2-2	CAWSALAKAGELFF	TGTGCCTGGAGCGCACTAGCGAAGGCCGGGGAGCTGTTTTTT
.	TRBV4-1	many	TRBJ2-3	CASSRRATDTQYF	TGCGCCAGCAGCAGGAGAGCCACAGATACGCAGTATTTT
.	TRBV9	.	TRBJ2-7	CASSVGAGYEQYF	TGTGCCAGCAGCGTAGGGGCGGGGTACGAGCAGTACTTC
.	TRBV6-5	few	TRBJ2-3	CASSYSSGVTDTQYF	TGTGCCAGCAGTTACTCGTCCGGGGTAACAGATACGCAGTATTTT
.	TRBV28	.	TRBJ2-5	CASSLGPGTSLPQETQYF	TGTGCCAGCAGTTTGGGCCCCGGAACCTCACTTCCCCAAGAGACCCAGTACTTC
TRBD2	TRBV5-1	many	TRBJ2-1	CASSWSSGNFYNEQFF	TGCGCCAGCAGCTGGTCTAGCGGGAACTTCTACAATGAGCAGTTCTTC
TRBD2	TRBV4-1	many	TRBJ2-7	CASSPGTSGTYEQYF	TGCGCCAGCAGCCCTGGGACTAGCGGAACCTACGAGCAGTACTTC
.	TRBV4-2	.	TRBJ1-5	CASSPEDTQPQHF	TGTGCCAGCAGCCCCGAGGATACTCAGCCCCAGCATTTT
TRBD2	TRBV9	.	TRBJ2-5	CASSVEPGGLGETQYF	TGTGCCAGCAGCGTAGAGCCGGGAGGCCTAGGGGAGACCCAGTACTTC
.	TRBV12-3/TRBV12-4	.	TRBJ1-1	CASRTGSYTEAFF	TGTGCCAGCAGGACCGGGTCCTACACTGAAGCTTTCTTT
TRBD1	TRBV5-6	few	TRBJ2-3	CASSFDRELRTDTQYF	TGTGCCAGCAGCTTTGACAGGGAGCTACGCACAGATACGCAGTATTTT
.	TRBV5-1	many	TRBJ2-3	CASSERGLDTQYF	TGCGCCAGCAGCGAAAGGGGTTTGGATACGCAGTATTTT
.	TRBV6-2/TRBV6-3	few	TRBJ2-3	CASSYSMYYVGEMGTDTQYF	TGTGCCAGCAGTTACTCGATGTATTATGTGGGGGAGATGGGCACAGATACGCAGTATTTT
TRBD2	TRBV4-1	few	TRBJ2-1	CASSHYGTSGGNEQFF	TGCGCCAGCAGCCATTACGGGACTAGCGGGGGCAATGAGCAGTTCTTC
.	TRBV10-3	.	TRBJ2-5	CAISEGPGVETQYF	TGTGCCATCAGTGAGGGCCCCGGAGTAGAGACCCAGTACTTC
.	TRBV9	few	TRBJ1-2	CASSAEKTLRYGYTF	TGTGCCAGCAGCGCTGAAAAGACGCTTAGATATGGCTACACCTTC
.	TRBV12-1	many	TRBJ2-5	CASSFLWETQYF	TGTGCCAGCAGCTTTTTGTGGGAGACCCAGTACTTC
.	TRBV27	few	TRBJ2-7	CASSPSGTPTYEQYF	TGTGCCAGCAGTCCCTCCGGGACCCCCACCTACGAGCAGTACTTC
TRBD2	TRBV5-1	few	TRBJ2-1	CASSLQSVREGSNEQFF	TGCGCCAGCAGCTTGCAGTCGGTTCGGGAGGGCAGTAATGAGCAGTTCTTC
.	TRBV5-1	.	TRBJ2-3	CASSLRQGGTDTQYF	TGCGCCAGCAGCCTCCGACAGGGAGGGACAGATACGCAGTATTTT
TRBD1	TRBV28	.	TRBJ2-5	CASTPTGHQETQYF	TGTGCCAGCACTCCGACAGGGCACCAAGAGACCCAGTACTTC
.	TRBV20-1	.	TRBJ2-7	CSARDVYPEEGDSYAQYF	TGCAGTGCTAGAGATGTTTACCCTGAGGAGGGCGACTCCTACGCGCAGTACTTC
TRBD1	TRBV6-2/TRBV6-3	many	TRBJ1-1	CASSHGTGKMNTEAFF	TGTGCCAGCAGTCACGGGACAGGTAAGATGAACACTGAAGCTTTCTTT
TRBD1	TRBV3-1	.	TRBJ2-5	CASSQASGTGEETQYF	TGTGCCAGCAGCCAAGCGTCCGGGACAGGAGAAGAGACCCAGTACTTC
.	TRBV29-1	.	TRBJ2-7	CSVEDAGGGSEQYF	TGCAGCGTTGAAGATGCAGGAGGGGGCTCCGAGCAGTACTTC
.	TRBV29-1	.	TRBJ2-7	CSVEGLEGNEQYF	TGCAGCGTTGAAGGCTTAGAAGGGAACGAGCAGTACTTC
TRBD1	TRBV7-6	.	TRBJ2-7	CASSRGTGASDEQYF	TGTGCCAGCAGCCGCGGGACAGGGGCGAGCGACGAGCAGTACTTC
TRBD1	TRBV5-1	.	TRBJ1-2	CASSSPDREWLDGYTF	TGCGCCAGCAGCTCCCCGGACAGGGAGTGGCTGGATGGCTACACCTTC